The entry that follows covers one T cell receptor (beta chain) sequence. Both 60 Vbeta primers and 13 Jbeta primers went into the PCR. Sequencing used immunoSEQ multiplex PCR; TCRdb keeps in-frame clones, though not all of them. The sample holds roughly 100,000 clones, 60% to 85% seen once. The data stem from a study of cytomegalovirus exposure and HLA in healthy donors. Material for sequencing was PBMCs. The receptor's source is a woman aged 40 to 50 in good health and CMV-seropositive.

CDR3 sequence reads: CASSLVQGNHEQFF. CDR3 nucleotide sequence: TGCGCCAGCAGCTTGGTTCAGGGTAATCATGAGCAGTTCTTC. The rearrangement joins TRBV5-1 to TRBJ2-1, with D tentatively TRBD1 (5 bases). V was trimmed by 0 bases and J by 8 bases, leaving 12 bases between them. Germline V lookup: CDR1 SGHRS, CDR2 YFSETQ. The CDR3 length is 14 residues.